The source of this T cell receptor beta chain is a study of early T cells in non-severe SARS-CoV-2 infection. This clonotype has ten or more counts. Each cDNA molecule carried a unique molecular identifier. TCRdb re-called the 5' RACE reads through MiXCR, storing one row per CDR3 protein. The table has about 77,000 distinct CDR3 sequences, more than 7.5% seen once. The V gene lost 2 bases and the J gene lost 1 base, with 18 bases spanning the gap. The CDR3 runs 17 residues. Germline CDR1 reads MDHEN; CDR2 reads SYDVKM. The clonotype originates from an adult who was a healthcare worker with PCR-confirmed SARS-CoV-2 infection or an uninfected control (not recorded which). The source material was whole blood. This chain links TRBV28 with TRBJ2-7, with TRBD2 as a possible D gene (6 bases). CDR3 region: CASSLRGLADQSYEQYF. The CDR3 region has the DNA TGTGCCAGCAGTTTACGGGGTTTAGCGGACCAGTCCTACGAGCAGTACTTC.